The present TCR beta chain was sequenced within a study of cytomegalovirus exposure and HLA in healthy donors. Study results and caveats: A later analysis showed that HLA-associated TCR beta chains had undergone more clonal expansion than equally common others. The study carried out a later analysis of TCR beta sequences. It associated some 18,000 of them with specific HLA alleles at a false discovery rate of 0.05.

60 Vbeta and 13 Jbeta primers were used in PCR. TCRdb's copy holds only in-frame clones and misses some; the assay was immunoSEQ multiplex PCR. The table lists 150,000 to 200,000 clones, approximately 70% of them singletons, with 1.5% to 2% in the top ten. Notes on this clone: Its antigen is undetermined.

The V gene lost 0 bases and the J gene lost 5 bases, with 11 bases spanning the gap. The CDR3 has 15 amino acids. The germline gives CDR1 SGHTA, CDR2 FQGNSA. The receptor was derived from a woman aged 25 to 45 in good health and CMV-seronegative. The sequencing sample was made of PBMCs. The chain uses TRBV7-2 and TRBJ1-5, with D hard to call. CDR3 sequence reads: CASSLAARGDQPQHF. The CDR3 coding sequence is TGTGCCAGCAGCTTAGCGGCCCGCGGAGATCAGCCCCAGCATTTT.